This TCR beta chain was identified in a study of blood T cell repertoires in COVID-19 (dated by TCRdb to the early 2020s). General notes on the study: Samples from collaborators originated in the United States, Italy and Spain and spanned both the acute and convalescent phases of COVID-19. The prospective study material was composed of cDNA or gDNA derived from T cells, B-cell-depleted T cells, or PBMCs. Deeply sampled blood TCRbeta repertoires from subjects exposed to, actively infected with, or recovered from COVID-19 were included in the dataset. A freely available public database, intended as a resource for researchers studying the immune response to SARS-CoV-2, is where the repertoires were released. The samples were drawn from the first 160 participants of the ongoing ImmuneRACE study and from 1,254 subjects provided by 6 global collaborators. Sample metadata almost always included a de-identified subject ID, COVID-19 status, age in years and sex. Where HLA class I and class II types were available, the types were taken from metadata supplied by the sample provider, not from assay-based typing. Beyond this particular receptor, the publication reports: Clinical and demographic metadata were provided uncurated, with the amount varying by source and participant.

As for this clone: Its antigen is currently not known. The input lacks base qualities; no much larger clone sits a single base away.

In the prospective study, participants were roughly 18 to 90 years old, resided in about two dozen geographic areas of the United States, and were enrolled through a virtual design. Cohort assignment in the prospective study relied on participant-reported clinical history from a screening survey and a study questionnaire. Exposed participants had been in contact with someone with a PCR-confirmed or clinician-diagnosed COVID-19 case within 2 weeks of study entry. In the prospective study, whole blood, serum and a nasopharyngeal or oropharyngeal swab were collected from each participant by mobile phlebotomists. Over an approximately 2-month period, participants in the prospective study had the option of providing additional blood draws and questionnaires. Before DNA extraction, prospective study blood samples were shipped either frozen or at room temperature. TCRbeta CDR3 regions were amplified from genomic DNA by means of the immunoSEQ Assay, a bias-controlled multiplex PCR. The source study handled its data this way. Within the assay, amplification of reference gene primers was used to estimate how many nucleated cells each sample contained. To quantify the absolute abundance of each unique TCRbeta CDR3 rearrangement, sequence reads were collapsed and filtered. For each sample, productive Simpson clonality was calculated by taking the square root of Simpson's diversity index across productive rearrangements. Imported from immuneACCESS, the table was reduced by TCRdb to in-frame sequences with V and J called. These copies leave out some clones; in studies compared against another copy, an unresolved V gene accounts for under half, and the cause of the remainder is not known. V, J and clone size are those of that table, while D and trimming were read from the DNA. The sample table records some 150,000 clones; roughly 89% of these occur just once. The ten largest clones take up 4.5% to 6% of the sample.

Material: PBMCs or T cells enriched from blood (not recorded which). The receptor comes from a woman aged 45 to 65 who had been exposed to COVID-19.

The DNA reads as follows: TGTGCCAGCAGCTTATCGACAGATACGCAGTATTTT. Translation gives CASSLSTDTQYF. Here the chain combines TRBV7-3 and TRBJ2-3, with an unclear D gene assignment. For CDR1 and CDR2, the germline V gene lists SGHTA and FQGTGA. The trim is 2 bases for V and 3 bases for J, with a gap of 3 bases between the germline ends. CDR3 length: 12 amino acids, cysteine to phenylalanine. The retained sequence is limited to the CDR3, 36 bases, with the frame set at the first base.